This section outlines one T cell receptor (beta chain) sequence together with its context. TCRdb reanalysed the 5' RACE reads using MiXCR and keeps one entry per CDR3 protein. This table holds approximately 300,000 distinct CDR3 sequences, about 11% found once. The sample belongs to a study of T cells after yellow fever vaccination. Specimen: CD4+ T cells sorted from PBMCs, collected 45 days after the yellow fever booster vaccination. The sequence derives from a man aged 18 to 29 who received the YFV17D yellow fever vaccine.

The CDR3: CASGIRGLFRQDTQYF. The DNA for the CDR3 is TGTGCCAGCGGGATTCGGGGTCTTTTCCGACAAGATACGCAGTATTTT. This chain uses TRBV25-1 with TRBJ2-3; TRBD2 is a possible D gene (5 bases). CDR1 and CDR2 (germline): MGHDK, SYGVNS. This CDR3 contains 16 residues. V lost 8 bases and J 5 bases, leaving 23 bases between the germline ends.